This TCR beta chain was observed in a study of blood T cell repertoires in COVID-19. Here immunoSEQ multiplex PCR was the method, and the copy in TCRdb shows in-frame clones only, minus some. Among about 350,000 clones listed, more than 85% were seen once. Participants came from roughly 24 US areas, aged roughly 18 to 100 years. CDR1 KGHSH and CDR2 LQKENI come from the germline V gene. The CDR3 extends over 19 amino acids. J was trimmed by 0 bases and V by 3 bases; bases with no gene match: 7. This receptor was identified in a woman in her 30s who had recovered from COVID-19. Sample: PBMCs or T cells enriched from blood (not recorded which). The chain has TRBV18 and TRBJ2-6, with 11 nucleotides matching TRBD2. Here the CDR3 reads CASSPYTGLAGSGANVLTF. CDR3 sequence (DNA): TGTGCCAGCTCACCCTATACCGGACTAGCGGGCTCTGGGGCCAACGTCCTGACTTTC.